A selection of T cell receptor beta chains follows, all from one sample in a study of shared clonotypes between healthy human individuals. Repertoires were generated with immunoSEQ multiplex PCR, while TCRdb's copy carries only in-frame clones and drops some. In the table there are about 1 million clones, more than 60% of which are singletons. The material sequenced was memory CD4+ T cells sorted from blood. The origin of the receptors is a man aged 18-30 years in good health. CDR3s include the opening cysteine and the closing phenylalanine or tryptophan. The order of the fields is V gene, J gene, CDR3 length, clone size, D gene, CDR3 protein, CDR3 DNA. A D gene is named only where the DNA matches it firmly. Clone size is not always given. Where it is, it says once, few, many or a class for expanded clones.

V: TRBV27
J: TRBJ2-7
length: 16
size: NA
D: TRBD1
CDR3: CASSPLRQGVANEQYF
DNA: TGTGCCAGCAGCCCCCTTCGGCAGGGGGTTGCCAACGAGCAGTACTTC

V: TRBV5-6
J: TRBJ1-1
length: 13
size: NA
D: NA
CDR3: CASSFRIESEAFF
DNA: TGTGCCAGCAGCTTCAGAATCGAGTCTGAAGCTTTCTTT

V: TRBV18
J: TRBJ2-5
length: 13
size: NA
D: TRBD2
CDR3: CASSTGGIGTQYF
DNA: TGTGCCAGCTCAACCGGGGGGATCGGGACCCAGTACTTC

V: TRBV28
J: TRBJ1-1
length: 12
size: few
D: TRBD1
CDR3: CASSLRQGRAFF
DNA: TGTGCCAGCAGCCTGAGACAGGGTCGGGCTTTCTTT

V: TRBV14
J: TRBJ2-2
length: 13
size: NA
D: NA
CDR3: CASSRDSSGWLFF
DNA: TGTGCCAGCAGTCGAGACAGTTCGGGTTGGCTGTTTTTT

V: TRBV7-8
J: TRBJ2-5
length: 13
size: once
D: NA
CDR3: CASSFGGAGTQYF
DNA: TGTGCCAGCAGCTTCGGCGGGGCAGGGACCCAGTACTTC

V: TRBV5-1
J: TRBJ1-2
length: 14
size: few
D: NA
CDR3: CASSLQPTNYGYTF
DNA: TGCGCCAGCAGCTTGCAGCCGACCAACTATGGCTACACCTTC

V: TRBV6-4
J: TRBJ2-3
length: 15
size: NA
D: NA
CDR3: CASSEQTTSTDTQYF
DNA: TGTGCCAGCAGTGAACAGACTACTAGCACAGATACGCAGTATTTT

V: TRBV18
J: TRBJ2-3
length: 16
size: NA
D: TRBD1
CDR3: CASSTTGGWGTDTQYF
DNA: TGTGCCAGCTCCACAACAGGGGGCTGGGGCACAGATACGCAGTATTTT

V: TRBV18
J: TRBJ2-1
length: 16
size: once
D: TRBD2
CDR3: CASSPPASGVNNEQFF
DNA: TGTGCCAGCTCACCACCGGCTAGCGGGGTCAACAATGAGCAGTTCTTC

V: TRBV2
J: TRBJ2-2
length: 15
size: NA
D: NA
CDR3: CASSETGPNTGELFF
DNA: TGTGCCAGCAGTGAAACAGGACCGAACACCGGGGAGCTGTTTTTT

V: TRBV5-1
J: TRBJ2-7
length: 15
size: once
D: NA
CDR3: CASSPTGLFPREQYF
DNA: TGCGCCAGCAGTCCAACTGGGCTTTTTCCTCGGGAGCAGTACTTC

V: TRBV7-9
J: TRBJ1-2
length: 13
size: NA
D: NA
CDR3: CASSGQINYGYTF
DNA: TGTGCCAGCAGCGGACAGATTAACTATGGCTACACCTTC

V: TRBV5-4
J: TRBJ1-1
length: 16
size: NA
D: NA
CDR3: CASSLGGFTHGTEAFF
DNA: TGTGCCAGCAGCTTGGGGGGGTTCACTCATGGCACTGAAGCTTTCTTT

V: TRBV28
J: TRBJ2-7
length: 11
size: NA
D: NA
CDR3: CASSPMASGYF
DNA: TGTGCCAGCAGTCCAATGGCTTCGGGGTACTTC

V: TRBV6-6
J: TRBJ2-2
length: 12
size: NA
D: NA
CDR3: CATRENTGELFF
DNA: TGTGCCACCCGTGAGAACACCGGGGAGCTGTTTTTT

V: TRBV5-1
J: TRBJ1-1
length: 15
size: many
D: TRBD1
CDR3: CASSSGQLMNTEAFF
DNA: TGCGCCAGCAGCTCGGGACAGCTCATGAACACTGAAGCTTTCTTT

V: TRBV18
J: TRBJ1-1
length: 15
size: NA
D: NA
CDR3: CASSPREGILTEAFF
DNA: TGTGCCAGCTCACCACGGGAGGGAATTCTAACTGAAGCTTTCTTT

V: TRBV28
J: TRBJ2-2
length: 14
size: NA
D: NA
CDR3: CASSPGGANGELFF
DNA: TGTGCCAGTAGCCCGGGGGGCGCGAACGGGGAGCTGTTTTTT

V: TRBV21-1
J: TRBJ2-1
length: 15
size: once
D: NA
CDR3: CASSKVAGGVDEQFF
DNA: TGTGCCAGCAGCAAAGTAGCGGGAGGGGTCGATGAGCAGTTCTTC

V: TRBV28
J: TRBJ1-3
length: 18
size: NA
D: TRBD1
CDR3: CASNPFAGGTGSENTIYF
DNA: TGTGCCAGCAACCCCTTCGCAGGGGGCACGGGGAGTGAAAACACCATATATTTT

V: TRBV2
J: TRBJ2-2
length: 15
size: NA
D: NA
CDR3: CASSLGQSNTGELFF
DNA: TGTGCCAGTTCTTTGGGCCAGTCAAACACCGGGGAGCTGTTTTTT

V: TRBV15
J: TRBJ1-2
length: 15
size: NA
D: NA
CDR3: CATSTYEQKVYGYTF
DNA: TGTGCCACCAGCACTTATGAGCAAAAGGTCTATGGCTACACCTTC

V: TRBV7-2
J: TRBJ2-6
length: 15
size: NA
D: TRBD2
CDR3: CASSETSAGANVLTF
DNA: TGTGCCAGCAGCGAAACTAGCGCTGGGGCCAACGTCCTGACTTTC

V: TRBV5-5
J: TRBJ2-7
length: 14
size: NA
D: TRBD2
CDR3: CASSFGTSSYEQYF
DNA: TGTGCCAGCAGTTTCGGGACTAGCTCCTACGAGCAGTACTTC

V: TRBV6-1
J: TRBJ1-3
length: 18
size: few
D: NA
CDR3: CASSELVVSNSQGNTIYF
DNA: TGTGCCAGCAGTGAATTGGTGGTGAGCAACTCTCAAGGAAACACCATATATTTT

V: TRBV6-1
J: TRBJ1-3
length: 12
size: NA
D: NA
CDR3: CASSWGGGTIYF
DNA: TGTGCCAGCAGCTGGGGAGGGGGCACCATATATTTT

V: TRBV7-8
J: TRBJ2-7
length: 12
size: NA
D: NA
CDR3: CASSMLLFEQYF
DNA: TGTGCCAGCAGCATGTTACTTTTCGAGCAGTACTTC

V: TRBV5-4
J: TRBJ2-5
length: 16
size: NA
D: TRBD2
CDR3: CASSSGLAGGQETQYF
DNA: TGTGCCAGCAGCTCGGGACTAGCGGGGGGCCAAGAGACCCAGTACTTC

V: TRBV5-6
J: TRBJ1-4
length: 16
size: NA
D: NA
CDR3: CASSLESRPTNEKLFF
DNA: TGTGCCAGCAGCTTAGAGTCGCGGCCAACTAATGAAAAACTGTTTTTT

V: TRBV2
J: TRBJ1-5
length: 15
size: many
D: TRBD1
CDR3: CASSLGQDFNQPQHF
DNA: TGTGCCAGCAGTTTGGGACAGGACTTTAATCAGCCCCAGCATTTT

V: TRBV4-1
J: TRBJ2-2
length: 18
size: NA
D: TRBD1
CDR3: CASSPYSPGTGLTGELFF
DNA: TGCGCCAGCAGCCCATACTCTCCGGGGACAGGGCTCACCGGGGAGCTGTTTTTT

V: TRBV7-9
J: TRBJ2-7
length: 11
size: NA
D: NA
CDR3: CASSTRDEQYF
DNA: TGTGCCAGCAGCACCAGGGACGAGCAGTACTTC

V: TRBV2
J: TRBJ1-4
length: 14
size: NA
D: TRBD1
CDR3: CASIKDRGSEKLFF
DNA: TGTGCCAGCATTAAGGACAGGGGAAGTGAAAAACTGTTTTTT

V: TRBV6-6
J: TRBJ1-5
length: 13
size: once
D: NA
CDR3: CASSYSKGQPQHF
DNA: TGTGCCAGCAGTTACTCGAAGGGTCAGCCCCAGCATTTT

V: TRBV9
J: TRBJ1-3
length: 14
size: NA
D: NA
CDR3: CASSVSKEHNTIYF
DNA: TGTGCCAGCAGCGTATCCAAGGAACATAACACCATATATTTT

V: TRBV5-8
J: TRBJ2-5
length: 15
size: few
D: TRBD1
CDR3: CASSLEGRGKETQYF
DNA: TGTGCCAGCAGCTTGGAAGGCAGGGGGAAAGAGACCCAGTACTTC

V: TRBV4-2
J: TRBJ2-1
length: 15
size: NA
D: NA
CDR3: CASSQDGKVSNEQFF
DNA: TGTGCCAGCAGCCAAGATGGGAAGGTTTCGAATGAGCAGTTCTTC

V: TRBV2
J: TRBJ2-7
length: 11
size: few
D: NA
CDR3: CASSVLYEQYF
DNA: TGTGCCAGCAGTGTCCTCTACGAGCAGTACTTC